These T cell receptor beta chains were read from a single sample in a study of cytomegalovirus exposure and HLA in healthy donors. Produced via immunoSEQ multiplex PCR; TCRdb's table is partial and in-frame only. This table has more than 100,000 clones, around three quarters appearing once. Material for sequencing was PBMCs. These receptors all stem from a middle-aged man in good health and CMV-seronegative. CDR3s include the opening cysteine and the closing phenylalanine or tryptophan.

v_call	j_call	cdr3_aa
TRBV6-1	TRBJ2-1	CASRLERGGRDEQFF
TRBV30	TRBJ1-6	CAWRATGDSPLHF
TRBV2	TRBJ1-4	CASSQVDEKLFF
TRBV5-1	TRBJ2-7	CASSLPSSEQYF
TRBV10-3	TRBJ2-7	CAISVWDRTYEQYF
TRBV11-2	TRBJ2-5	CASSLGSTGSFETQYF
TRBV7-3	TRBJ2-7	CASSLGRGPQYEQYF
TRBV6-4	TRBJ1-4	CASSAQGGPNEKLFF
TRBV6-5	TRBJ2-5	CASKKDRGLETQYF
TRBV28	TRBJ2-1	CASSLRGSGGPYNEQFF
TRBV28	TRBJ2-5	CASSLGSSGRGETQYF
TRBV7-6	TRBJ1-1	CASSPGGNTEAFF